This T cell receptor (beta chain) was captured in a study of technical replicates of blood from four donors. Measured with immunoSEQ multiplex PCR; TCRdb has only the in-frame clones, and not every one. The sample records 95,000 to 100,000 clones, 95% being singletons. Germline CDR1 and CDR2: SGHRS and YFSETQ. The CDR3 spans 18 residues. The V gene end was trimmed by 4 bases and the J gene end by 3 bases; junction bases not matched to a gene: 15. The source is a human donor in good health. The V call is TRBV5-1, the J call TRBJ2-3; 9 nucleotides align to TRBD1. Sample: T cells isolated from PBMCs. CDR3 protein: CASSARDRVPRNTDTQYF. DNA of the CDR3: TGCGCCAGCAGCGCCCGGGACAGGGTTCCTCGGAATACAGATACGCAGTATTTT.